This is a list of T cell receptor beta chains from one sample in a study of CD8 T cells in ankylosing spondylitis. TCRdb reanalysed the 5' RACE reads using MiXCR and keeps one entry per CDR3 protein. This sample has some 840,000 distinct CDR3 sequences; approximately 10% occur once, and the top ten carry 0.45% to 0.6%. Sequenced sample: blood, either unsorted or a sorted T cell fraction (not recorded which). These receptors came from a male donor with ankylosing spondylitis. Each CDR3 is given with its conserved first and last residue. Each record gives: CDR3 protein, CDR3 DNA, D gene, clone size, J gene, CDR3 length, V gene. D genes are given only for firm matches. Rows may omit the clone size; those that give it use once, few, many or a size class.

CDR3: CSARGDGDQPQHF
DNA: TGCAGTGCTAGGGGCGACGGAGACCAGCCCCAGCATTTT
D: NA
size: many
J: TRBJ1-5
length: 13
V: TRBV20-1

CDR3: CASSSYSFGVNMNTEAFF
DNA: TGTGCCAGCAGTTCGTATTCTTTCGGGGTTAACATGAACACTGAAGCTTTCTTT
D: NA
size: few
J: TRBJ1-1
length: 18
V: TRBV6-5

CDR3: CAIRGTPIGYTF
DNA: TGTGCCATCAGAGGGACTCCCATTGGCTACACCTTC
D: NA
size: few
J: TRBJ1-2
length: 12
V: TRBV10-3

CDR3: CASSPDRNNYNEQFF
DNA: TGTGCCAGCAGCCCGGACAGGAACAACTACAATGAGCAGTTCTTC
D: TRBD1
size: NA
J: TRBJ2-1
length: 15
V: TRBV14

CDR3: CASSLLNRQDTEAFF
DNA: TGCGCCAGCAGTTTGTTAAATCGTCAGGACACTGAAGCTTTCTTT
D: NA
size: few
J: TRBJ1-1
length: 15
V: TRBV5-1

CDR3: CASTDGTGGDEQFF
DNA: TGCGCCAGCACCGACGGGACAGGGGGCGATGAGCAGTTCTTC
D: TRBD1
size: few
J: TRBJ2-1
length: 14
V: TRBV5-1

CDR3: CAWGRQNNQPQHF
DNA: TGTGCCTGGGGACGACAGAACAATCAGCCCCAGCATTTT
D: NA
size: few
J: TRBJ1-5
length: 13
V: TRBV30

CDR3: CASSNRQYSEQYF
DNA: TGTGCCAGCAGCAACCGACAGTACTCCGAGCAGTACTTC
D: NA
size: few
J: TRBJ2-7
length: 13
V: TRBV9

CDR3: CASSRSPQADYGGGTSYNEQFF
DNA: TGCGCCAGTTCCCGATCCCCACAGGCCGATTATGGCGGAGGTACCTCCTACAATGAGCAGTTCTTC
D: NA
size: NA
J: TRBJ2-1
length: 22
V: TRBV5-1

CDR3: CAKLFPGLTLNTGELFF
DNA: TGTGCCAAATTATTCCCGGGACTTACTTTGAACACCGGGGAGCTGTTTTTT
D: NA
size: NA
J: TRBJ2-2
length: 17
V: TRBV6-5

CDR3: CASSYQTRTDSLHF
DNA: TGTGCCAGCAGTTACCAAACCCGTACGGACTCCCTCCACTTT
D: NA
size: NA
J: TRBJ1-6
length: 14
V: TRBV6-5

CDR3: CSAGGQSLAPTF
DNA: TGCAGTGCTGGGGGACAGAGTCTAGCTCCCACTTTT
D: TRBD1
size: NA
J: TRBJ2-3
length: 12
V: TRBV20-1

CDR3: CSVAGLAGTDTQYF
DNA: TGCAGCGTGGCCGGACTAGCGGGCACAGATACGCAGTATTTT
D: TRBD2
size: many
J: TRBJ2-3
length: 14
V: TRBV29-1

CDR3: CASSFGSKLNIQYF
DNA: TGTGCCAGCAGCTTCGGCTCCAAGCTGAACATTCAGTACTTC
D: NA
size: NA
J: TRBJ2-4
length: 14
V: TRBV7-2

CDR3: CASSLETGGSNQPQHF
DNA: TGTGCCAGCAGCTTGGAGACTGGAGGTAGCAATCAGCCCCAGCATTTT
D: NA
size: NA
J: TRBJ1-5
length: 16
V: TRBV28

CDR3: CASSPPVGGEDTQYF
DNA: TGTGCCAGCAGCCCCCCGGTTGGGGGGGAAGATACGCAGTATTTT
D: TRBD2
size: NA
J: TRBJ2-3
length: 15
V: TRBV3-1

CDR3: CASSPKRETYEQYF
DNA: TGTGCCAGCAGCCCGAAGCGGGAGACCTACGAGCAGTACTTC
D: TRBD2
size: few
J: TRBJ2-7
length: 14
V: TRBV7-2

CDR3: CASTGVYSNQPQHF
DNA: TGTGCCAGCACGGGGGTTTATAGCAATCAGCCCCAGCATTTT
D: NA
size: NA
J: TRBJ1-5
length: 14
V: TRBV6-1

CDR3: CSVGGRLGSYEQYF
DNA: TGCAGCGTTGGGGGGCGCCTCGGGTCCTACGAGCAGTACTTC
D: NA
size: few
J: TRBJ2-7
length: 14
V: TRBV29-1

CDR3: CSVSSRSTFYEQYF
DNA: TGCAGTGTTAGTTCGCGGAGCACCTTCTACGAGCAGTACTTC
D: NA
size: few
J: TRBJ2-7
length: 14
V: TRBV20-1

CDR3: CASSLDPGNEQFF
DNA: TGTGCCAGCAGCTTAGATCCCGGGAACGAGCAGTTCTTC
D: NA
size: NA
J: TRBJ2-1
length: 13
V: TRBV11-2

CDR3: CASSELAGGYEQYF
DNA: TGTGCCAGCAGTGAACTAGCGGGAGGCTACGAGCAGTACTTC
D: TRBD2
size: many
J: TRBJ2-7
length: 14
V: TRBV6-1

CDR3: CASSPNRATNEKLFF
DNA: TGTGCCAGCAGCCCAAACAGAGCAACTAATGAAAAACTGTTTTTT
D: NA
size: few
J: TRBJ1-4
length: 15
V: TRBV6-1

CDR3: CASSDRDYNEQFF
DNA: TGTGCCAGCAGTGACCGGGACTACAATGAGCAGTTCTTC
D: NA
size: few
J: TRBJ2-1
length: 13
V: TRBV6-1

CDR3: CASSRLAGVFEDTQYF
DNA: TGTGCCAGCAGCCGATTAGCGGGAGTCTTTGAAGATACGCAGTATTTT
D: TRBD2
size: NA
J: TRBJ2-3
length: 16
V: TRBV4-2

CDR3: CSARDQALGEQYF
DNA: TGCAGTGCTAGAGATCAGGCCCTCGGCGAGCAGTACTTC
D: NA
size: NA
J: TRBJ2-7
length: 13
V: TRBV20-1

CDR3: CASSLLSGRGAFF
DNA: TGTGCCAGCAGCTTGCTTTCCGGCCGGGGAGCTTTCTTT
D: NA
size: NA
J: TRBJ1-1
length: 13
V: TRBV11-2

CDR3: CASSYSAGGDYEQYF
DNA: TGTGCCAGCAGTTACTCGGCAGGGGGGGACTACGAGCAGTACTTC
D: NA
size: NA
J: TRBJ2-7
length: 15
V: TRBV6-5

CDR3: CASSPARGTYNEQFF
DNA: TGTGCCAGCAGCCCCGCCAGGGGGACCTACAATGAGCAGTTCTTC
D: TRBD1
size: NA
J: TRBJ2-1
length: 15
V: TRBV3-1

CDR3: CAISEGSRETQYF
DNA: TGTGCCATCAGTGAGGGATCGCGGGAGACCCAGTACTTC
D: NA
size: NA
J: TRBJ2-5
length: 13
V: TRBV10-3

CDR3: CASNHGTNTGELFF
DNA: TGCGCCAGCAATCACGGGACGAACACCGGGGAGCTGTTTTTT
D: NA
size: NA
J: TRBJ2-2
length: 14
V: TRBV5-1

CDR3: CASRRDRDWKNIQYF
DNA: TGTGCCAGCAGACGCGACAGGGATTGGAAAAACATTCAGTACTTC
D: TRBD1
size: many
J: TRBJ2-4
length: 15
V: TRBV6-1

CDR3: CASSRAGAGYTF
DNA: TGTGCCAGCAGTCGTGCCGGGGCCGGCTACACCTTC
D: NA
size: many
J: TRBJ1-2
length: 12
V: TRBV2

CDR3: CASSFSQGAYNEQFF
DNA: TGTGCCAGCAGCTTTTCACAGGGGGCCTACAATGAGCAGTTCTTC
D: TRBD1
size: few
J: TRBJ2-1
length: 15
V: TRBV5-5

CDR3: CSTARTVLNTEAFF
DNA: TGCAGTACCGCCCGGACAGTACTTAACACTGAAGCTTTCTTT
D: NA
size: many
J: TRBJ1-1
length: 14
V: TRBV29-1

CDR3: CASSYLIFPGASSLGNQPQHF
DNA: TGTGCCAGCAGTTACTTGATCTTCCCGGGGGCGAGTTCTTTGGGCAATCAGCCCCAGCATTTT
D: NA
size: NA
J: TRBJ1-5
length: 21
V: TRBV6-2/TRBV6-3

CDR3: CASMRTSGSSLGEQFF
DNA: TGTGCCAGCATGAGAACTAGCGGGAGTTCTCTCGGTGAGCAGTTCTTC
D: TRBD2
size: NA
J: TRBJ2-1
length: 16
V: TRBV6-1

CDR3: CASSLWGTRGYEQYF
DNA: TGTGCCAGCAGTTTATGGGGGACTAGGGGGTACGAGCAGTACTTC
D: TRBD2
size: NA
J: TRBJ2-7
length: 15
V: TRBV28

CDR3: CSVLRTGVYDNEQFF
DNA: TGCAGCGTTCTGAGGACGGGGGTTTATGACAATGAGCAGTTCTTC
D: NA
size: few
J: TRBJ2-1
length: 15
V: TRBV29-1

CDR3: CATSRKLAGLGHEQFF
DNA: TGTGCCACCAGCAGGAAACTAGCGGGACTCGGCCATGAGCAGTTCTTC
D: TRBD2
size: NA
J: TRBJ2-1
length: 16
V: TRBV15